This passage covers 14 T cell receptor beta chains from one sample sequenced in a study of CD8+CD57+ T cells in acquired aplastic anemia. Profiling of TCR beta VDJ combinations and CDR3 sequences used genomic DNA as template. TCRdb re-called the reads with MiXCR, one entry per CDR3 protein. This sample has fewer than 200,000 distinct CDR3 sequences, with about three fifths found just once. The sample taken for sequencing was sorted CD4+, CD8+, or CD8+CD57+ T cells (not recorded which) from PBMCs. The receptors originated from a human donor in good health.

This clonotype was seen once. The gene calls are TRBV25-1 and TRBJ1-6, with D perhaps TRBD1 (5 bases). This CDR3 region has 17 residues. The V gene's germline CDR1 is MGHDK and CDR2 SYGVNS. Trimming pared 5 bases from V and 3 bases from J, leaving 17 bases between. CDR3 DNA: TGTGCCAGCAGTACCGCAAGGGACCTGGGCTATAATTCACCCCTCCACTTT. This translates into CASSTARDLGYNSPLHF.

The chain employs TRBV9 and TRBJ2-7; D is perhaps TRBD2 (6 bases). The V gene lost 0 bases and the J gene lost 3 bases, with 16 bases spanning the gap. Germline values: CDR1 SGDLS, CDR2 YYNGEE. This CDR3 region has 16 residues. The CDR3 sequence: CASSVAEYHGGYEQYF. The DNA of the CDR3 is TGTGCCAGCAGCGTAGCAGAGTATCACGGGGGCTACGAGCAGTACTTC.

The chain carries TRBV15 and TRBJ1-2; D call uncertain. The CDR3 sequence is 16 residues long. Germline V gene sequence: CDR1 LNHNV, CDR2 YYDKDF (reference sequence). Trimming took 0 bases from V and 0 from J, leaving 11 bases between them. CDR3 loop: CATSRDWSATNYGYTF. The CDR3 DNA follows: TGTGCCACCAGCAGAGATTGGAGCGCCACTAACTATGGCTACACCTTC.

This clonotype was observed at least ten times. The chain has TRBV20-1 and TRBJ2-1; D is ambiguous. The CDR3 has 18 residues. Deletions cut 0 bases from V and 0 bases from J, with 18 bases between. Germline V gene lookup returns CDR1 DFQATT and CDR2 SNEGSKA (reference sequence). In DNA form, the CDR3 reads TGCAGTGCTAGAGATCGATCCTCCACTTTTAACTCCTACAATGAGCAGTTCTTC. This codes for CSARDRSSTFNSYNEQFF.

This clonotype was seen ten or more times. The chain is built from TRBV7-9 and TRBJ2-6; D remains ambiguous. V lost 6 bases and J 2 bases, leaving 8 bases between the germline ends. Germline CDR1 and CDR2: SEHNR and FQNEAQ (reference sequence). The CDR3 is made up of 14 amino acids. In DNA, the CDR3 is TGTGCCAGCAGGCCAAGTACTGGGGCCAACGTCCTGACTTTC. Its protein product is CASRPSTGANVLTF.

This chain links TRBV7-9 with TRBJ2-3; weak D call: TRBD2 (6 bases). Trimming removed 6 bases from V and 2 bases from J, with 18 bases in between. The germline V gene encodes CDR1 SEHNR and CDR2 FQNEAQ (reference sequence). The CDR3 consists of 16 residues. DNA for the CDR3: TGTGCCAGCAGTTTTCTCCGGGACTCTCTCACAGATACGCAGTATTTT. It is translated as CASSFLRDSLTDTQYF. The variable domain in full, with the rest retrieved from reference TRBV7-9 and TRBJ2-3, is DTGVSQNPRHKITKRGQNVTFRCDPISEHNRLYWYRQTLGQGPEFLTYFQNEAQLEKSRLLSDRFSAERPKGSFSTLEIQRTEQGDSAMYLCASSFLRDSLTDTQYFGPGTRLTVL.

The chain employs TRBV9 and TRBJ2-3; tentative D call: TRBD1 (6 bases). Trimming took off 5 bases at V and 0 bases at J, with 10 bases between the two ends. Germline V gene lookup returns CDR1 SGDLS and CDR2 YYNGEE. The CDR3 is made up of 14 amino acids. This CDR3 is CASRRTASTDTQYF. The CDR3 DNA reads TGTGCCAGCAGGAGGACAGCTAGCACAGATACGCAGTATTTT.

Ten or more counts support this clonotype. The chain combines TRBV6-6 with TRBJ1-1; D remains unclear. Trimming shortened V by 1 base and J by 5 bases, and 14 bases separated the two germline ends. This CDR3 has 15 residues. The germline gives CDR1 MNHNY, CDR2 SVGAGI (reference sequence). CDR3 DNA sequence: TGTGCCAGCAGTTACTTGGCCGGACCGAATACTGAAGCTTTCTTT. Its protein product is CASSYLAGPNTEAFF.

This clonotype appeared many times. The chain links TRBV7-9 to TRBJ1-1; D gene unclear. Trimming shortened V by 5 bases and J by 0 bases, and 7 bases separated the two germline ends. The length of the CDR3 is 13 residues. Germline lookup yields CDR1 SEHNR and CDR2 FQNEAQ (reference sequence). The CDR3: CASSPVMNTEAFF. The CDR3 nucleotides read TGTGCCAGCAGCCCAGTAATGAACACTGAAGCTTTCTTT. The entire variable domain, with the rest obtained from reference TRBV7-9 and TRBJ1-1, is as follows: DTGVSQNPRHKITKRGQNVTFRCDPISEHNRLYWYRQTLGQGPEFLTYFQNEAQLEKSRLLSDRFSAERPKGSFSTLEIQRTEQGDSAMYLCASSPVMNTEAFFGQGTRLTVV.

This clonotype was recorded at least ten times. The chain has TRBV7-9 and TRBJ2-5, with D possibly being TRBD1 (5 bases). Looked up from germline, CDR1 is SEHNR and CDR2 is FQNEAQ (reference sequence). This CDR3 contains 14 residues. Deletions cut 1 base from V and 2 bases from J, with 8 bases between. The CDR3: CASSLGGRQETQYF. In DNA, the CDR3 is TGTGCCAGCAGCTTAGGGGGCAGGCAAGAGACCCAGTACTTC. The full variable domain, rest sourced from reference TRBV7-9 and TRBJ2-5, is DTGVSQNPRHKITKRGQNVTFRCDPISEHNRLYWYRQTLGQGPEFLTYFQNEAQLEKSRLLSDRFSAERPKGSFSTLEIQRTEQGDSAMYLCASSLGGRQETQYFGPGTRLLVL.

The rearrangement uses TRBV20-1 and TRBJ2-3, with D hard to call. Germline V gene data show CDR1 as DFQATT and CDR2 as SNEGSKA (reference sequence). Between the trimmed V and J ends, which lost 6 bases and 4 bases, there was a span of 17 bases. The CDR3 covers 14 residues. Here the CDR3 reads CSARPGQAADTQYF. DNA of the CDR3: TGCAGTGCCCGACCCGGCCAGGCGGCAGATACGCAGTATTTT.

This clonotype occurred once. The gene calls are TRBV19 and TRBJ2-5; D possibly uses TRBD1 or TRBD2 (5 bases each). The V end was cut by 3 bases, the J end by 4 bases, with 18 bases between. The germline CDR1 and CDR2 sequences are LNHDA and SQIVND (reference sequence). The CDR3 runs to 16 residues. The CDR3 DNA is TGTGCCAGTAGTATTAATTGGCAGGGTGGAGGAGAGACCCAGTACTTC. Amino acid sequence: CASSINWQGGGETQYF.

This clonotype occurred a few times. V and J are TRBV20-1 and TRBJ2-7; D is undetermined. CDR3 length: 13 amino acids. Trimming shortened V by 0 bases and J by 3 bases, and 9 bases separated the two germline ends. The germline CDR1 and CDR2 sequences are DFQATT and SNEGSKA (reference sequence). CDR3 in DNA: TGCAGTGCTAGAGAGGGGTCAGACTACGAGCAGTACTTC. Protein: CSAREGSDYEQYF.

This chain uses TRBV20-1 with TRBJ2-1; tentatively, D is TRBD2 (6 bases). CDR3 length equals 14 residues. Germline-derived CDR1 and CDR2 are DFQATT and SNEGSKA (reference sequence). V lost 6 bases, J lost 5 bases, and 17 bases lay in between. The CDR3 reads CSAPGDSGDNEQFF. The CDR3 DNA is TGCAGTGCGCCGGGGGACTCAGGCGACAATGAGCAGTTCTTC.